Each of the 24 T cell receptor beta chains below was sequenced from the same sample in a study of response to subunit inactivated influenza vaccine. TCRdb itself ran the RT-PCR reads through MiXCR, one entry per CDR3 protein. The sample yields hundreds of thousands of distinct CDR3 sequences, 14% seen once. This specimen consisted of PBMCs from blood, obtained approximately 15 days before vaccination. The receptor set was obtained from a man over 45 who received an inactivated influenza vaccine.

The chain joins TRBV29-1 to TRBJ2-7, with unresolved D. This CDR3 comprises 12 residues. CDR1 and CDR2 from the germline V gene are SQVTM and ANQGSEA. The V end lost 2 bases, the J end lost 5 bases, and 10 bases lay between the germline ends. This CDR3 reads CSVENMVHEQYF. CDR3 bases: TGCAGCGTTGAAAACATGGTCCACGAGCAGTACTTC.

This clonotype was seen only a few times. The CDR3 reads CAMGALSNQPQHF. CDR3 bases: TGTGCCATGGGGGCGCTTAGCAATCAGCCCCAGCATTTT. This chain joins TRBV28 and TRBJ1-5; tentative D call: TRBD1 (6 bases). V was pared by 10 bases and J by 0 bases, with 10 bases between. This CDR3 contains 13 residues. The germline V gene encodes CDR1 MDHEN and CDR2 SYDVKM.

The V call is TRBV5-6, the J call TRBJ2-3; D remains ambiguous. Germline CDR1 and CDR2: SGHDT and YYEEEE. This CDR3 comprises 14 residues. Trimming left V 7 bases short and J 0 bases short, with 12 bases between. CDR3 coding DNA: TGTGCCAGCCTCTCCGACCCCAGCACAGATACGCAGTATTTT. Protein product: CASLSDPSTDTQYF.

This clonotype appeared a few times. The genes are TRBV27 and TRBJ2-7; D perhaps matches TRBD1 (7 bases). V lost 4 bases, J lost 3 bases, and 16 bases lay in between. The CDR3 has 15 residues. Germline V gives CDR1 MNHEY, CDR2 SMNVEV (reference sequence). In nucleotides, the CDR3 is TGTGCCAGCAGTTCCCGACTAGGGGGCCACTACGAGCAGTACTTC. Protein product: CASSSRLGGHYEQYF.

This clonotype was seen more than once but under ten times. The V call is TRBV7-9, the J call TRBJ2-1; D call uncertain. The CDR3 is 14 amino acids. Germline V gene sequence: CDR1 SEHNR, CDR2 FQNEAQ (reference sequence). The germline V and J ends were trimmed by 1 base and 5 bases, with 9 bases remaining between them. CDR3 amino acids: CASSLDLQNNEQFF. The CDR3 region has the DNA TGTGCCAGCAGCTTAGATCTACAGAACAATGAGCAGTTCTTC.

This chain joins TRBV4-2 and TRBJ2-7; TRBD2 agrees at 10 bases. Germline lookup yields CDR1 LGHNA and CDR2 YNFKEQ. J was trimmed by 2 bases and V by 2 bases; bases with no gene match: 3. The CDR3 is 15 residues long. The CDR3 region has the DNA TGTGCCAGCAGCCAAATAGCGGGGGGACCCTACGAGCAGTACTTC. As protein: CASSQIAGGPYEQYF.

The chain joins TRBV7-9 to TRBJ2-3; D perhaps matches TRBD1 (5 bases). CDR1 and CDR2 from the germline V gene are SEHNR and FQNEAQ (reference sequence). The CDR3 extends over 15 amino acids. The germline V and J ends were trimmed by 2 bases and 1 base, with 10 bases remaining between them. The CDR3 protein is CASSLYGAGTDTQYF. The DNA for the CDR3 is TGTGCCAGCAGCTTATATGGGGCCGGCACAGATACGCAGTATTTT.

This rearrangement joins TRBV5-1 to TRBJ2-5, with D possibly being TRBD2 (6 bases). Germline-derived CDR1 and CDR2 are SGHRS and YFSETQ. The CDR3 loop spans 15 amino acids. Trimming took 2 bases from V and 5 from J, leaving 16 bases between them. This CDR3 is CASSLVDPRGETQYF. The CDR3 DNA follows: TGCGCCAGCAGCTTAGTGGACCCCCGGGGGGAGACCCAGTACTTC.

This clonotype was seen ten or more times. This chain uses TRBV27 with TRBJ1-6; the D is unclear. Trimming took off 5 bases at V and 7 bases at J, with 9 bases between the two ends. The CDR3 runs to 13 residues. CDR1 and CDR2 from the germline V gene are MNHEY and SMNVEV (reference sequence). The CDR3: CASSNAANSPLHF. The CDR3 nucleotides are TGTGCCAGCAGTAACGCGGCAAATTCACCCCTCCACTTT.

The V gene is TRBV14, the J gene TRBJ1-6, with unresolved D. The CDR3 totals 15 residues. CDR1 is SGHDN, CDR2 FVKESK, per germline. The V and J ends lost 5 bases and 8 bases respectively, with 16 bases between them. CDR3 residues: CASSSRAAAYSPLHF. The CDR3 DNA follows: TGTGCCAGCAGCTCACGTGCCGCCGCTTATTCACCCCTCCACTTT.

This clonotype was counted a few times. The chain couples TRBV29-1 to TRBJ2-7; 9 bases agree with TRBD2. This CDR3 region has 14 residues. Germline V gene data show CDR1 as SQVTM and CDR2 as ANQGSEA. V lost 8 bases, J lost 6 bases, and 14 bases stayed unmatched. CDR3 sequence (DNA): TGCAGCACCGCCCGGACTAGCGTGTATAGCGAGCAGTACTTC. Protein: CSTARTSVYSEQYF.

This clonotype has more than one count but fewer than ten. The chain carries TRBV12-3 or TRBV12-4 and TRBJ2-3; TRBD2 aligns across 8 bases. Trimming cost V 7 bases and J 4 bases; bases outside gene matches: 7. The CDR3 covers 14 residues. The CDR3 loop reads CASTGTSFADTQYF. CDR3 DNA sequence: TGTGCCAGCACCGGGACTAGTTTCGCAGATACGCAGTATTTT.

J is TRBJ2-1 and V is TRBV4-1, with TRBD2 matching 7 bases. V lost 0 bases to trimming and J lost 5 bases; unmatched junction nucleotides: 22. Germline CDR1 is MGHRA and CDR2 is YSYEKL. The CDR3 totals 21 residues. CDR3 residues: CASSQDGASSGRHGGNNEQFF. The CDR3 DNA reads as TGCGCCAGCAGCCAAGATGGGGCGAGTAGCGGGCGCCACGGCGGTAACAATGAGCAGTTCTTC.

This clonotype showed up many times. In nucleotides, the CDR3 is TGTGCCAGCAGCTTATCGACAGGGGGCCTCACAGATACGCAGTATTTT. Amino acid sequence: CASSLSTGGLTDTQYF. The genes are TRBV7-9 and TRBJ2-3; TRBD1 agrees at 10 bases. From germline, CDR1 is SEHNR and CDR2 FQNEAQ (reference sequence). Trimming cost V 2 bases and J 2 bases; bases outside gene matches: 4. The CDR3 runs 16 residues.

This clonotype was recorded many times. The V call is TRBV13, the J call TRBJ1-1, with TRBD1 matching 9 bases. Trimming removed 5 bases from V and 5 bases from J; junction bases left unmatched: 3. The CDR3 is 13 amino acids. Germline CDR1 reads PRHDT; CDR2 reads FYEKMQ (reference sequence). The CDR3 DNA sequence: TGTGCCAGCAGCGAGGACAGGGGTACTGAAGCTTTCTTT. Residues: CASSEDRGTEAFF.

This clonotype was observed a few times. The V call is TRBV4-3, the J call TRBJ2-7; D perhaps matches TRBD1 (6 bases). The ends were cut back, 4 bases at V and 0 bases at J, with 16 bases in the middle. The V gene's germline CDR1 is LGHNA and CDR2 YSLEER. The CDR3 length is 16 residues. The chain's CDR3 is CASSRSIKGDSYEQYF. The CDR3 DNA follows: TGCGCCAGCAGCCGATCCATTAAGGGGGACTCCTACGAGCAGTACTTC.

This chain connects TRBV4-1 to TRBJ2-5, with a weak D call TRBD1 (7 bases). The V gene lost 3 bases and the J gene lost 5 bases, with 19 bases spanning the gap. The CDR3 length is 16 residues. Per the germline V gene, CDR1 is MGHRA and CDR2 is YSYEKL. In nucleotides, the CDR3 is TGCGCCAGCAGCCATCAAATGACAGGGAGGCATGAGACCCAGTACTTC. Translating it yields CASSHQMTGRHETQYF.

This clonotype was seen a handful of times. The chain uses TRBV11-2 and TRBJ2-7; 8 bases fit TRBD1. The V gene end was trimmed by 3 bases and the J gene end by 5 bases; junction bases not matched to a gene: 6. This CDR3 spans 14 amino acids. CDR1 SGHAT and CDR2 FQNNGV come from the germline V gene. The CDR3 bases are TGTGCCAGCAGCTTTATACAGGGGGGCGACGAGCAGTACTTC. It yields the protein CASSFIQGGDEQYF.

CDR3 loop: CASSQRARQEEGTDTQYF. DNA for the CDR3: TGTGCCAGCAGCCAAAGGGCCCGACAGGAAGAGGGCACAGATACGCAGTATTTT. The chain is built from TRBV11-1 and TRBJ2-3, with a weak D call TRBD1 (6 bases). CDR1 is SGHAT, CDR2 FQDESV, per germline (reference sequence). This CDR3 is 18 amino acids long. The ends were cut back, 5 bases at V and 1 base at J, with 22 bases in the middle.

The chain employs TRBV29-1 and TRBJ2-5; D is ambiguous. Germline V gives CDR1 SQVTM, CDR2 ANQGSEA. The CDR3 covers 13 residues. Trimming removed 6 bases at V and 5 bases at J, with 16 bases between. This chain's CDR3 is CSVAGRSYETQYF. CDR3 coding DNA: TGCAGCGTGGCAGGCAGGTCCTATGAGACCCAGTACTTC.

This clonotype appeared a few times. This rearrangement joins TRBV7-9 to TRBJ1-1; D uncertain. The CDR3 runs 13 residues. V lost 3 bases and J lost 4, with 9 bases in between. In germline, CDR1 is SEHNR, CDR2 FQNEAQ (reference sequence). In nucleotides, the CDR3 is TGTGCCAGCAGCTTGACGGCGGGCACTGAAGCTTTCTTT. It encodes CASSLTAGTEAFF.

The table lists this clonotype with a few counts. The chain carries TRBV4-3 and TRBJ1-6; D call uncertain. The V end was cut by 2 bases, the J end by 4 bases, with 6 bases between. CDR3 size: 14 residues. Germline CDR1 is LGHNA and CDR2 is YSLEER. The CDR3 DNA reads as TGCGCCAGCAGCCAATACCGGTATAATTCACCCCTCCACTTT. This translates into CASSQYRYNSPLHF.

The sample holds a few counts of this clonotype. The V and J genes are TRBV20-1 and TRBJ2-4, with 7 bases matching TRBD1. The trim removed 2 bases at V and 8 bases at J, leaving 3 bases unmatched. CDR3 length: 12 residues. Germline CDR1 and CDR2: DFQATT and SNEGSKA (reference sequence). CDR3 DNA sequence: TGCAGTGCTAGAAGGGGGCAAGACATTCAGTACTTC. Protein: CSARRGQDIQYF.

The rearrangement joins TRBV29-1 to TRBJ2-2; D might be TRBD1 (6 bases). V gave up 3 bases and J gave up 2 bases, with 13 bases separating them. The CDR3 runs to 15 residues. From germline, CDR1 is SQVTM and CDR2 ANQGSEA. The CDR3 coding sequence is TGCAGCGTTGAGGGCGACAGGACCAACACCGGGGAGCTGTTTTTT. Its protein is CSVEGDRTNTGELFF.